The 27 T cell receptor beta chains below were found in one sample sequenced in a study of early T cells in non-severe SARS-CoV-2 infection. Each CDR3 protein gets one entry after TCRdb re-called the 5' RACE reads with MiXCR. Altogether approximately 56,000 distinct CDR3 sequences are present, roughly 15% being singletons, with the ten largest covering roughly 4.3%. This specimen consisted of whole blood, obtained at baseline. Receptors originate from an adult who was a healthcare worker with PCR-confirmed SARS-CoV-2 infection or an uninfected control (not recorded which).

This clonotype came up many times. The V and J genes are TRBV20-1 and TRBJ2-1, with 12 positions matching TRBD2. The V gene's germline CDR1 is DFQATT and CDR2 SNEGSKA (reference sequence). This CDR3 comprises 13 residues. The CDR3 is CRAKRLAGDQQFF. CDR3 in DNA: TGCAGGGCGAAAAGACTAGCGGGGGACCAGCAGTTCTTC.

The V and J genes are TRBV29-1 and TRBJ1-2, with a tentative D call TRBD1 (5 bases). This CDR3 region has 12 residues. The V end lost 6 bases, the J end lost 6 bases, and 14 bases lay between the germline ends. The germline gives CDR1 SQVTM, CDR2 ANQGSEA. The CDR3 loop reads CSVTGLFHGYTF. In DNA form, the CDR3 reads TGCAGCGTGACGGGGCTTTTCCATGGCTACACCTTC.

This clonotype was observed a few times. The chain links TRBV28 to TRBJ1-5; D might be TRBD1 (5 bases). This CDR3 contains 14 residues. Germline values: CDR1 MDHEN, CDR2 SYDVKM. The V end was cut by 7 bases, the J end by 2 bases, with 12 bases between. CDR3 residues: CASKSGGGNQPQHF. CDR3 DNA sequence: TGTGCCAGCAAATCTGGGGGAGGCAATCAGCCCCAGCATTTT.

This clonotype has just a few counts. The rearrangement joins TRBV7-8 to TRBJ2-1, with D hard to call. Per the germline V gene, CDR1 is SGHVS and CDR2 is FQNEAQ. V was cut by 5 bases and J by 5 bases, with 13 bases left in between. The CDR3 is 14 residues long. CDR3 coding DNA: TGTGCCAGCAGCGAACTGGACGGCAACAATGAGCAGTTCTTC. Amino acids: CASSELDGNNEQFF.

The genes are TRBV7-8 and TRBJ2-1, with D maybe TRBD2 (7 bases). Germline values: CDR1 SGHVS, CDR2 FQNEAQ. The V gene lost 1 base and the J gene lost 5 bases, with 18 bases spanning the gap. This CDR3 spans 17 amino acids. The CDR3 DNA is TGTGCCAGCAGCTTAGGGATAGGGCGGGGGCTCAACAATGAGCAGTTCTTC. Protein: CASSLGIGRGLNNEQFF.

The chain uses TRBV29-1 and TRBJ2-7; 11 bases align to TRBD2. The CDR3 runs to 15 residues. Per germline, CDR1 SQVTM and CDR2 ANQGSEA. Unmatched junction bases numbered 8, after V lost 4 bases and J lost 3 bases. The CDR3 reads CSVVAGGPPYYEQYF. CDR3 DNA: TGCAGCGTTGTAGCGGGGGGGCCCCCTTACTACGAGCAGTACTTC.

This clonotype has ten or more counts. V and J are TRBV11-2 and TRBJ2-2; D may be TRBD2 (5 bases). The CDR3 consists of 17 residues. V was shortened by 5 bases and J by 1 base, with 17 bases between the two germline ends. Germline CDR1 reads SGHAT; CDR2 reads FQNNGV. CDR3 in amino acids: CASSLRLDYLNTGELFF. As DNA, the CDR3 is TGTGCCAGCAGCCTTCGCTTAGACTACCTGAACACCGGGGAGCTGTTTTTT. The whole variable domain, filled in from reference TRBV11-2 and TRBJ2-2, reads EAGVAQSPRYKIIEKRQSVAFWCNPISGHATLYWYQQILGQGPKLLIQFQNNGVVDDSQLPKDRFSAERLKGVDSTLKIQPAKLEDSAVYLCASSLRLDYLNTGELFFGEGSRLTVL.

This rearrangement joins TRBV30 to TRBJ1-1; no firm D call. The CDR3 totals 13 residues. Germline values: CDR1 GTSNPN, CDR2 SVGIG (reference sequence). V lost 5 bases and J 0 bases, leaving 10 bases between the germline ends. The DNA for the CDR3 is TGTGCCTGGGAAGGTCCTGTGAACACTGAAGCTTTCTTT. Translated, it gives CAWEGPVNTEAFF.

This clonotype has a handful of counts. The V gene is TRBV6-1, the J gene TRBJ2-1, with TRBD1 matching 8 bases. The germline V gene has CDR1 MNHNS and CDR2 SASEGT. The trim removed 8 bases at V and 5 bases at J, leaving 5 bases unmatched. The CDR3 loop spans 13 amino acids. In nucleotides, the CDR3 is TGTGCCAGCCAGACAGGGGAGAACAATGAGCAGTTCTTC. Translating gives CASQTGENNEQFF.

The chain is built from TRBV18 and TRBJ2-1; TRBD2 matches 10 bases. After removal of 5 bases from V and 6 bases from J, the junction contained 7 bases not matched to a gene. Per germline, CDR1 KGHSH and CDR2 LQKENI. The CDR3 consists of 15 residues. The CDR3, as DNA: TGTGCCAGCTCAATAGGGACTAGCGCCCGCAATGAGCAGTTCTTC. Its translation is CASSIGTSARNEQFF.

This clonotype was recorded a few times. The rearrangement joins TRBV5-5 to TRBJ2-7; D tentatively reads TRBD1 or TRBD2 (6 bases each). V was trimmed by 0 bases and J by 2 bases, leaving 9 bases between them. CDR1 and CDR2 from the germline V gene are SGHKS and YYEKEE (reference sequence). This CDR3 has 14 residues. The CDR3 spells CASSLVRGPYEQYF. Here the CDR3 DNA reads TGTGCCAGCAGCTTGGTCCGGGGGCCCTACGAGCAGTACTTC.

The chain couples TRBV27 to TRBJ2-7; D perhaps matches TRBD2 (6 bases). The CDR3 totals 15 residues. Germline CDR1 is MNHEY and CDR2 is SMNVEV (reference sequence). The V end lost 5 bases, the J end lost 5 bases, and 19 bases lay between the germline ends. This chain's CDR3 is CASSPRDPISHEQYF. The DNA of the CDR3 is TGTGCCAGCAGTCCGCGGGACCCAATTTCCCACGAGCAGTACTTC.

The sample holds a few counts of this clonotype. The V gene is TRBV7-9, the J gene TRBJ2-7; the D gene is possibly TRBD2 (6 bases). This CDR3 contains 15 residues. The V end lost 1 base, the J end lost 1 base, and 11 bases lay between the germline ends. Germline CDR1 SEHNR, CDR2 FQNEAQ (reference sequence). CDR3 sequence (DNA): TGTGCCAGCAGCTTAGGCGGGATCCTTTCCTACGAGCAGTACTTC. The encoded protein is CASSLGGILSYEQYF.

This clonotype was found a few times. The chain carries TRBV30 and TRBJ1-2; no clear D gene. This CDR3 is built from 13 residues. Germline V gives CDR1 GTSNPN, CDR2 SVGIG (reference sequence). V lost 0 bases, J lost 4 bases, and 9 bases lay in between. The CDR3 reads CAWSVGLSYGYTF. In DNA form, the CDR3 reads TGTGCCTGGAGTGTAGGTCTCAGCTATGGCTACACCTTC.

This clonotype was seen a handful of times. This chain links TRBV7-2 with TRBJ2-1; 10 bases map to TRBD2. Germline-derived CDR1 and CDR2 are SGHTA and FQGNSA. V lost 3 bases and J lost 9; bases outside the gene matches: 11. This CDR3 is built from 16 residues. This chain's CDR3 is CASSFASSGRGSEQFF. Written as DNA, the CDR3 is TGTGCCAGCAGCTTTGCATCTAGCGGGAGAGGCAGTGAGCAGTTCTTC.

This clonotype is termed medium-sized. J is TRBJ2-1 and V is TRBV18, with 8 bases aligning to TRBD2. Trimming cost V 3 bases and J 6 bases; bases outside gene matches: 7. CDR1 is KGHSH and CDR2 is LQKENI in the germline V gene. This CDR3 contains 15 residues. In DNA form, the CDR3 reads TGTGCCAGCTCACCCCAAGCGGGAGATTTCAATGAGCAGTTCTTC. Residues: CASSPQAGDFNEQFF.

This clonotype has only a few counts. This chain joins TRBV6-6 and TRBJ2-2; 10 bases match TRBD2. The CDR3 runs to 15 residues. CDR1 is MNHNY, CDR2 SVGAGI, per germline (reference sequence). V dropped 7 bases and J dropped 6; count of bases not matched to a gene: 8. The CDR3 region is CASKPSGRTPGELFF. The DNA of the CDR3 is TGTGCCAGCAAGCCTAGCGGGAGAACCCCCGGGGAGCTGTTTTTT.

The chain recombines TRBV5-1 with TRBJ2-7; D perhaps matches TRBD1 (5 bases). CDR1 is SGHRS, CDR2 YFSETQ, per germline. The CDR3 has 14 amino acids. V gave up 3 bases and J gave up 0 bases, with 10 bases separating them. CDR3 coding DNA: TGCGCCAGCAGCTACTCGACAGACTCCTACGAGCAGTACTTC. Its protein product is CASSYSTDSYEQYF.

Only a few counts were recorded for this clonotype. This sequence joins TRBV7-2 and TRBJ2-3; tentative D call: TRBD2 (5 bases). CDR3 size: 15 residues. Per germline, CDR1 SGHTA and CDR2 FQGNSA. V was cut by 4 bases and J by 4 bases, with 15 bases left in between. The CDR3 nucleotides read TGTGCCAGCAGCTCCAGGTACGCCGGGGCAGATACGCAGTATTTT. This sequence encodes CASSSRYAGADTQYF.

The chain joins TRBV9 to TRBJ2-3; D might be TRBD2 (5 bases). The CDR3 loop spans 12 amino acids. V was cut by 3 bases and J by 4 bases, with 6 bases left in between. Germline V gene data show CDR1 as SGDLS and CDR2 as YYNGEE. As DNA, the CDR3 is TGTGCCAGCAGCGAGGGAGCAGATACGCAGTATTTT. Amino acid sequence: CASSEGADTQYF.

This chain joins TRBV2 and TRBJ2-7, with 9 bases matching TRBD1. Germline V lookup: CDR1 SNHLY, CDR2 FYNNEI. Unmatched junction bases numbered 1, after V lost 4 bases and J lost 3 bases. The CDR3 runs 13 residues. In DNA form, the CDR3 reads TGTGCCAGCAGTGGGACAGGGGACTACGAGCAGTACTTC. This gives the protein CASSGTGDYEQYF.

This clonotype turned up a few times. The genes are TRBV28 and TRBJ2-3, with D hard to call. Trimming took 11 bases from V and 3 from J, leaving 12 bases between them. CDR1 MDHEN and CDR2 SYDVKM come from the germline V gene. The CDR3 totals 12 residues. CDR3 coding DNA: TGTGCCTCAAAGACTGTGACAGATACGCAGTATTTT. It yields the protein CASKTVTDTQYF.

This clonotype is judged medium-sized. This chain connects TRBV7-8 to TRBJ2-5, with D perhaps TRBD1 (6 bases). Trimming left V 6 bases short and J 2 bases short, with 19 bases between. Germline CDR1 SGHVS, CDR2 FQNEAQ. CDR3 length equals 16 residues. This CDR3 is CASRPEGVNGQETQYF. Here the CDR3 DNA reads TGTGCCAGCAGACCTGAGGGGGTGAATGGGCAAGAGACCCAGTACTTC.

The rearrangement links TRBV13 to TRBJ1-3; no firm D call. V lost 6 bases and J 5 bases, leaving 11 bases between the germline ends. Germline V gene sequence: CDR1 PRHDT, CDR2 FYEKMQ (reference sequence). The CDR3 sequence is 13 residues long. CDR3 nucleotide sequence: TGTGCCAGCAGTGAAAATGCAAGAAACACCATATATTTT. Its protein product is CASSENARNTIYF.

The DNA of the CDR3 is TGTGCCAGCTCTTCCCCCGGAGCGGTATCCTACGAGCAGTACTTC. This sequence encodes CASSSPGAVSYEQYF. The chain combines TRBV12-3 or TRBV12-4 with TRBJ2-7, with D possibly TRBD2 on 5 matching bases. V was shortened by 8 bases and J by 1 base, with 18 bases between the two germline ends. This CDR3 region has 15 residues.

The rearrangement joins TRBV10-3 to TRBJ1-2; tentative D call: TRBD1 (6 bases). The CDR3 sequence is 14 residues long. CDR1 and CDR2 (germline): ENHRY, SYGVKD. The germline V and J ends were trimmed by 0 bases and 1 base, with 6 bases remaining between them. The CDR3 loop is CAISESQGNYGYTF. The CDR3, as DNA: TGTGCCATCAGTGAGTCACAGGGTAACTATGGCTACACCTTC.

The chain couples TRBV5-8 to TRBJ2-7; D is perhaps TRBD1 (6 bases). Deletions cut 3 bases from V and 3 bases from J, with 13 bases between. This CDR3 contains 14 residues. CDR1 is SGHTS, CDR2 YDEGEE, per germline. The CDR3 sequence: CASSSPGQIYEQYF. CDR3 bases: TGTGCCAGCAGCTCTCCGGGACAAATCTACGAGCAGTACTTC.